This T cell receptor beta chain was identified during a study of cytomegalovirus exposure and HLA in healthy donors. Study-level results: Previously analyzed data showed that most TCR beta V segments were productive at a frequency of about 90% or about 30%. Compared with the roughly 730-donor mean, an Asian-associated ancestry cluster reportedly had fewer N-insertions, according to a later analysis.

A multiplex PCR was run with 60 Vbeta primers and 13 Jbeta primers. Sequenced by immunoSEQ multiplex PCR; TCRdb stores in-frame clones only, minus some. The sample lists 100,000 to 150,000 clones, approximately 80% occurring once. The CDR3 loop spans 14 amino acids. V gave up 6 bases and J gave up 5 bases, with 13 bases separating them. Germline loops: CDR1 MNHEY, CDR2 SMNVEV (reference sequence). As for this clone: The antigen is undetermined.

The gene calls are TRBV27 and TRBJ2-2, with D tentatively TRBD1 (5 bases). The clonotype was recovered from a man aged 40-49 years in good health and CMV-seronegative. The sample consisted of PBMCs. The CDR3, as DNA: TGTGCCAGCAGGGGGCAGACCACTACCGGGGAGCTGTTTTTT. It codes for CASRGQTTTGELFF.